The clone carrying this T cell receptor delta chain has just a few counts. It is likely a read error: a sequence one base away is far more abundant. The same CDR3 arises from other DNA sequences in this sample as well. This entry is derived from a study of γδ T cells in repeated Plasmodium falciparum infection. In the study overall: Some Malian samples span acute malaria episodes; others come from no-transmission periods.

TCRdb applied CATT to the multiplex PCR reads for clone calling. The sample carries 70,000 to 95,000 delta-chain clones, 1.4% recorded once. Bulk repertoires came from Vgamma9/Vdelta2+ or Vdelta2-negative gammadelta T cells flow-sorted from PBMC. Trimming took 2 bases from V and 10 from J; bases not matched to a gene: 25. The CDR3 contains 21 residues. Germline CDR1 reads TSWWSYY; CDR2 reads QGS. The clonotype originates from a pool of human donors (malaria-infected and uninfected, not separated). This chain links TRDV1 with TRDJ1, with 13 bases identical to TRDD3. The sequencing input was gamma-delta T cells from blood. CDR3 residues: CALGERTRGLTGGYEREGLIF. The CDR3 nucleotides are TGTGCTCTTGGGGAAAGAACTCGCGGCCTGACTGGGGGATACGAGAGGGAAGGACTCATCTTT.